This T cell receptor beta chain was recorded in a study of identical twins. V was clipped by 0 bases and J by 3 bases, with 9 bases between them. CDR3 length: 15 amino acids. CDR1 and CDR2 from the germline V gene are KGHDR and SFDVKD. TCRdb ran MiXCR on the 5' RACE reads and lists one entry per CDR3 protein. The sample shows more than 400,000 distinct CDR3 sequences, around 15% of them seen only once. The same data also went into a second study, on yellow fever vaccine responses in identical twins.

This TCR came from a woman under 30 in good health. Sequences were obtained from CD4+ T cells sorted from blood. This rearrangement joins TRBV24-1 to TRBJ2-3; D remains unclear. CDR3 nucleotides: TGTGCCACCAGTGATTTGTCCTACGGGACAGATACGCAGTATTTT. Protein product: CATSDLSYGTDTQYF.